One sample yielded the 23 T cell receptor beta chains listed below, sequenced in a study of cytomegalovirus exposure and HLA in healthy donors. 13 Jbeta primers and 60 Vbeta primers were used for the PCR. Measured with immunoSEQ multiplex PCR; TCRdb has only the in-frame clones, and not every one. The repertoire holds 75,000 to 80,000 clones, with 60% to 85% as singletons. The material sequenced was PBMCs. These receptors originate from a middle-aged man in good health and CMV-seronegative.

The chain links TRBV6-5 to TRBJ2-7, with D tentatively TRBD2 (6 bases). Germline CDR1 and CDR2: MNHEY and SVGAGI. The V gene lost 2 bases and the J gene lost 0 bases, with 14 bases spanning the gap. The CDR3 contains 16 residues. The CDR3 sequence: CASSYGGVVSSYEQYF. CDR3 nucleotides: TGTGCCAGCAGTTACGGCGGGGTCGTCTCCTCCTACGAGCAGTACTTC.

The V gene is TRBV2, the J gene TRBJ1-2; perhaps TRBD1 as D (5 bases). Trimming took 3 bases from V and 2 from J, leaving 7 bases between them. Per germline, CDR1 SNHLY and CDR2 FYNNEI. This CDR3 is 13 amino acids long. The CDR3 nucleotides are TGTGCCAGCAGTGAGGGGCAGAACTATGGCTACACCTTC. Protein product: CASSEGQNYGYTF.

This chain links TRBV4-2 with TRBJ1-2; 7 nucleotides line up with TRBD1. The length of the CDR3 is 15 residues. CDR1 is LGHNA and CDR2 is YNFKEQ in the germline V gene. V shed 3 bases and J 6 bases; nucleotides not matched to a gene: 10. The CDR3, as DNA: TGTGCCAGCAGCCAGGCCGCAGACAGGGAGGATGGCTACACCTTC. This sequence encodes CASSQAADREDGYTF.

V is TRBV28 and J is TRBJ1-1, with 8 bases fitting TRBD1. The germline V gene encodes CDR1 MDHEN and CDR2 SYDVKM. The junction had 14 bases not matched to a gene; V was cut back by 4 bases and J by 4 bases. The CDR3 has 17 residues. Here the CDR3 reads CASSSPGGGPLGTEAFF. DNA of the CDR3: TGTGCCAGCAGTTCCCCAGGGGGCGGCCCATTGGGCACTGAAGCTTTCTTT.

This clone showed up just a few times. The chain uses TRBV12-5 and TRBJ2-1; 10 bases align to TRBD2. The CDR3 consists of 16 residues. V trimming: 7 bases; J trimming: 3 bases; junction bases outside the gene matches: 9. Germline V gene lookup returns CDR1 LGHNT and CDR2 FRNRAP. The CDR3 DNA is TGTGCTAGTGCCCCAGGGAGCGGGAGGGTCTACAATGAGCAGTTCTTC. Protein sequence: CASAPGSGRVYNEQFF.

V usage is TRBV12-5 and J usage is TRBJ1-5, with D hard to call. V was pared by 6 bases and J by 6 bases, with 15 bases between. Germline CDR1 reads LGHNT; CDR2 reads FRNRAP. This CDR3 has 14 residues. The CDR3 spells CASGRERRVQPQHF. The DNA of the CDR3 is TGTGCTAGTGGGAGGGAGAGAAGGGTTCAGCCCCAGCATTTT.

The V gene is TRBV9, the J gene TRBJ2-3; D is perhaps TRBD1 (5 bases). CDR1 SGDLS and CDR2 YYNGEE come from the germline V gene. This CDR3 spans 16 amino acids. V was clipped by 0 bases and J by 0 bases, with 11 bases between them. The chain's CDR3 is CASSVVRTPSTDTQYF. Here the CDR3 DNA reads TGTGCCAGCAGCGTAGTTCGGACACCTAGCACAGATACGCAGTATTTT.

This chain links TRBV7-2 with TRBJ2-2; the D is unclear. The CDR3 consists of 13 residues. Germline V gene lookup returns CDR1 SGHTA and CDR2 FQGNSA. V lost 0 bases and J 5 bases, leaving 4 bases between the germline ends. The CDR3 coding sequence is TGTGCCAGCAGCTTAGCCGAGACCGGGGAGCTGTTTTTT. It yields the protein CASSLAETGELFF. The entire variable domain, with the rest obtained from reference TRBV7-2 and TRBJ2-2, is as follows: GAGVSQSPSNKVTEKGKDVELRCDPISGHTALYWYRQSLGQGLEFLIYFQGNSAPDKSGLPSDRFSAERTGGSVSTLTIQRTQQEDSAVYLCASSLAETGELFFGEGSRLTVL.

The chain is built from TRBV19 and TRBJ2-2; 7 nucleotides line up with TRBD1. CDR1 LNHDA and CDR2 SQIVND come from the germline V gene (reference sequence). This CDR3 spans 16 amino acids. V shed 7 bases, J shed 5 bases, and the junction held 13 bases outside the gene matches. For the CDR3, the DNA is TGTGCCAGTACCATCCGACAGGGTAGGACTACCGGGGAGCTGTTTTTT. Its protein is CASTIRQGRTTGELFF.

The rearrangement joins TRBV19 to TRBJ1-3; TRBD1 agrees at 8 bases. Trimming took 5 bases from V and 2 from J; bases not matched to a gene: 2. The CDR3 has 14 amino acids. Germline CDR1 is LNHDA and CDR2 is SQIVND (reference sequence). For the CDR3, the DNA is TGTGCCAGTAGTCAGGGGGCTGCTGGAAACACCATATATTTT. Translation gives CASSQGAAGNTIYF.

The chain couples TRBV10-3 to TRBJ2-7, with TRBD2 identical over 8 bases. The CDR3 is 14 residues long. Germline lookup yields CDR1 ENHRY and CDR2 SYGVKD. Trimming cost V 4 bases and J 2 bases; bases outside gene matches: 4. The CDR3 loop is CAISATSGTYEQYF. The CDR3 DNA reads TGTGCCATCAGTGCCACTAGCGGAACCTACGAGCAGTACTTC.

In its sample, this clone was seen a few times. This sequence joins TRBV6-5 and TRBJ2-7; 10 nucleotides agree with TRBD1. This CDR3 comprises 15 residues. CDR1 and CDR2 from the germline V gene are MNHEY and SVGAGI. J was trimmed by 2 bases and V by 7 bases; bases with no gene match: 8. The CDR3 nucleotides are TGTGCCAGCACCGAGGGACAGGGGATAACCTACGAGCAGTACTTC. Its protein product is CASTEGQGITYEQYF.

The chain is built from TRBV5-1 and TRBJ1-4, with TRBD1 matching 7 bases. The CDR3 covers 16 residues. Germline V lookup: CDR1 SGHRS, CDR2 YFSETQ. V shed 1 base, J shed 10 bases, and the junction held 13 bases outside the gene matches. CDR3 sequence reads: CASSLLTGLQGSKLFF. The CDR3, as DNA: TGCGCCAGCAGCTTGTTGACAGGGTTACAAGGTTCAAAACTGTTTTTT.

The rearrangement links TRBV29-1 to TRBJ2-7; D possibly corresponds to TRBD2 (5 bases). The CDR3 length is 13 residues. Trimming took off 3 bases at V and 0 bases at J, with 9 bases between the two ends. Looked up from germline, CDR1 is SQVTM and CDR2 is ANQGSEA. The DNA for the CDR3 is TGCAGCGTTGATCGGGGAAGCTCCTACGAGCAGTACTTC. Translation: CSVDRGSSYEQYF.

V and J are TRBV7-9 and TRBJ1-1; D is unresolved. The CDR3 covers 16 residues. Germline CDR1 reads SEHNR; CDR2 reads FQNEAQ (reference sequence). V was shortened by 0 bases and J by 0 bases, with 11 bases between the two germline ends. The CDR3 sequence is CASSLARQLMNTEAFF. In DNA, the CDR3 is TGTGCCAGCAGCTTAGCGCGGCAACTAATGAACACTGAAGCTTTCTTT.

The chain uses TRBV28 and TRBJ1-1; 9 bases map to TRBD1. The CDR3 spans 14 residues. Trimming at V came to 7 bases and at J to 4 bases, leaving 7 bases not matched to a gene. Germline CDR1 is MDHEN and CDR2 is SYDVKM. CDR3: CASTLQGAVTEAFF. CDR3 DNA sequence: TGTGCCAGCACTCTACAGGGGGCCGTCACTGAAGCTTTCTTT.

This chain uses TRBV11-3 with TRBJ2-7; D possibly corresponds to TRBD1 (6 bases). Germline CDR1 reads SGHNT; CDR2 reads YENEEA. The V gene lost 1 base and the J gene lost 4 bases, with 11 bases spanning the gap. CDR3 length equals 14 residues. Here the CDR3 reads CASSLGGPTYEQYF. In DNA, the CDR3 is TGTGCCAGCAGCTTAGGGGGGCCGACATACGAGCAGTACTTC.

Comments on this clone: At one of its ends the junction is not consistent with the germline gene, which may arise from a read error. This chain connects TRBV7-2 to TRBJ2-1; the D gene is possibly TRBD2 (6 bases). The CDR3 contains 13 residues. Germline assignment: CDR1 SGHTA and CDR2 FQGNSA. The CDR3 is CASSFENSQAGIF. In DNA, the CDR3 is TGTGCCAGCAGCTTCGAGAACAGCCAGGCGGGGATCTTC.

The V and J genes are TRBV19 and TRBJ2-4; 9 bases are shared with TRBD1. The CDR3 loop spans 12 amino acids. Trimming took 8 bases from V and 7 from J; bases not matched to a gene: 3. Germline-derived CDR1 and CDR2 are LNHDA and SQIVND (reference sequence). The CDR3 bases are TGTGCCAGTCAACAGGGGGCCAACATTCAGTACTTC. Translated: CASQQGANIQYF.

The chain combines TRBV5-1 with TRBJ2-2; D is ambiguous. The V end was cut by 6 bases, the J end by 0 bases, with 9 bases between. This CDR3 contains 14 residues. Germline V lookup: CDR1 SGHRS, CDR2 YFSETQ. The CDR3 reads CASKQPPNTGELFF. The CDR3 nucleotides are TGCGCCAGCAAACAGCCTCCGAACACCGGGGAGCTGTTTTTT.

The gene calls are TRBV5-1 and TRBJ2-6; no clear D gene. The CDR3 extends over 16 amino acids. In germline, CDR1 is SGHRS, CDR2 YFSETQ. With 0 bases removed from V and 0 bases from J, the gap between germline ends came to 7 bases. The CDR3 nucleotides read TGCGCCAGCAGCTTGGGCCCGGGCTCTGGGGCCAACGTCCTGACTTTC. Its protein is CASSLGPGSGANVLTF.

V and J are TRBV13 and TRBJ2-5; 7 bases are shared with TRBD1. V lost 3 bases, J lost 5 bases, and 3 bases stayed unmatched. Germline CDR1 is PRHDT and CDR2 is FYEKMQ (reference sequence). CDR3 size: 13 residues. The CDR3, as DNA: TGTGCCAGCAGCTTTGAGGGGGCTGAGACCCAGTACTTC. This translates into CASSFEGAETQYF.

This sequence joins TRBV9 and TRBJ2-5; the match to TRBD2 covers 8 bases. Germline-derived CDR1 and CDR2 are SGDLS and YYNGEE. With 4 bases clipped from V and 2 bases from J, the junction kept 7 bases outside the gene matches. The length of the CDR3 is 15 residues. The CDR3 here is CASSPTSGFQETQYF. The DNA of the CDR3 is TGTGCCAGCAGCCCAACTAGCGGTTTTCAAGAGACCCAGTACTTC.